The 13 T cell receptor beta chains presented below share a single source sample, sequenced in a study of cytomegalovirus exposure and HLA in healthy donors. The PCR employed 60 Vbeta primers together with 13 Jbeta primers. Profiled with immunoSEQ multiplex PCR; TCRdb holds only in-frame clones, not every one. This table has 200,000 or so clones, around 80% appearing once. Sample: PBMCs. These receptors all come from a middle-aged man in good health and CMV-seronegative.

This clone is a singleton in its sample. J is TRBJ1-2 and V is TRBV19; TRBD1 matches at 7 bases. Germline trimming cut 5 bases from V and 1 base from J; bases unmatched to any gene: 7. Germline V lookup: CDR1 LNHDA, CDR2 SQIVND (reference sequence). The length of the CDR3 is 15 residues. The CDR3 sequence is CASSFGTEGNYGYTF. The CDR3 nucleotides are TGTGCCAGTAGTTTCGGGACAGAGGGTAACTATGGCTACACCTTC.

In the case of this clone: An end of the junction does not agree with germline; a read error may underlie this. This chain joins TRBV7-9 and TRBJ1-5; 9 bases map to TRBD1. Looked up from germline, CDR1 is SEHNR and CDR2 is FQNEAQ (reference sequence). The CDR3 loop spans 16 amino acids. In nucleotides, the CDR3 is TGTTCCAGCAGCTTATCGACTACAGGGGGCCTTCAGCCCCAGCATTTT. Amino acids: CSSSLSTTGGLQPQHF.

The V call is TRBV11-3, the J call TRBJ2-1; TRBD2 matches 12 bases. V shed 5 bases, J shed 1 base, and the junction held 3 bases outside the gene matches. The germline V gene encodes CDR1 SGHNT and CDR2 YENEEA. This CDR3 region has 16 residues. The CDR3: CASSRTSGVSYNEQFF. CDR3 coding DNA: TGTGCCAGCAGCCGGACTAGCGGGGTTTCCTACAATGAGCAGTTCTTC. Supplemented by reference TRBV11-3 and TRBJ2-1, the full variable domain reads EAGVVQSPRYKIIEKKQPVAFWCNPISGHNTLYWYLQNLGQGPELLIRYENEEAVDDSQLPKDRFSAERLKGVDSTLKIQPAELGDSAVYLCASSRTSGVSYNEQFFGPGTRLTVL.

V is TRBV10-3 and J is TRBJ1-2; possible D gene TRBD1, 5 bases. V lost 0 bases and J lost 4, with 9 bases in between. Germline assignment: CDR1 ENHRY and CDR2 SYGVKD. The CDR3 is 14 amino acids. Here the CDR3 reads CAISESSTGYGYTF. CDR3 DNA sequence: TGTGCCATCAGTGAGTCGAGTACAGGCTATGGCTACACCTTC.

The CDR3 protein is CASSYEDSGYGYTF. The CDR3 DNA is TGTGCCAGCAGCTACGAGGACAGTGGCTATGGCTACACCTTC. The chain is built from TRBV4-2 and TRBJ1-2; D might be TRBD1 (6 bases). V lost 5 bases, J lost 4 bases, and 14 bases lay in between. The CDR3 extends over 14 amino acids. Looked up from germline, CDR1 is LGHNA and CDR2 is YNFKEQ.

This chain uses TRBV18 with TRBJ2-6; 9 bases are shared with TRBD2. The CDR3 is made up of 15 amino acids. Germline CDR1 is KGHSH and CDR2 is LQKENI. V lost 3 bases, J lost 3 bases, and 0 bases stayed unmatched. DNA for the CDR3: TGTGCCAGCTCACCTAGCGGGGGTGGGGCCAACGTCCTGACTTTC. Translated: CASSPSGGGANVLTF.

The rearrangement links TRBV14 to TRBJ2-2; tentatively, D is TRBD1 (5 bases). The CDR3 covers 17 residues. V was cut by 0 bases and J by 1 base, with 12 bases left in between. CDR1 is SGHDN, CDR2 FVKESK, per germline. CDR3 DNA: TGTGCCAGCAGCCAAGACGGTTGGGGCCGGAACACCGGGGAGCTGTTTTTT. It encodes CASSQDGWGRNTGELFF.

The chain carries TRBV4-1 and TRBJ2-5; D may be TRBD2 (5 bases). This CDR3 has 17 amino acids. Deletions cut 4 bases from V and 5 bases from J, with 23 bases between. The germline gives CDR1 MGHRA, CDR2 YSYEKL. Here the CDR3 DNA reads TGCGCCAGCAGCCTCCTCCTCGTGCGGGCTAGCCACGAGACCCAGTACTTC. It yields the protein CASSLLLVRASHETQYF.

The sample holds one count of this clone. The CDR3 bases are TGCGCCAGCAGCGGGAGTAGCGGTCAAGAGACCCAGTACTTC. Translating gives CASSGSSGQETQYF. The rearrangement links TRBV5-1 to TRBJ2-5; D may be TRBD2 (6 bases). The CDR3 runs 14 residues. Germline CDR1 reads SGHRS; CDR2 reads YFSETQ. V was cut by 4 bases and J by 2 bases, with 12 bases left in between.

The chain carries TRBV5-6 and TRBJ2-5; 13 nucleotides match TRBD2. V lost 4 bases and J lost 1; bases outside the gene matches: 1. This CDR3 contains 15 residues. In germline, CDR1 is SGHDT, CDR2 YYEEEE. The CDR3 region has the DNA TGTGCCAGCAGCGGACTAGCGGGGGCCCAAGAGACCCAGTACTTC. Translating gives CASSGLAGAQETQYF.

This chain links TRBV29-1 with TRBJ1-1, with D possibly being TRBD1 (5 bases). The V and J ends lost 4 bases and 4 bases respectively, with 10 bases between them. CDR1 and CDR2 (germline): SQVTM, ANQGSEA. This CDR3 has 12 residues. The CDR3 loop is CSVARVGTEAFF. CDR3 nucleotides: TGCAGCGTTGCCAGGGTAGGCACTGAAGCTTTCTTT.

This clone was counted a single time. This chain joins TRBV15 and TRBJ1-1; no reliable D call. This CDR3 region has 15 residues. CDR1 LNHNV and CDR2 YYDKDF come from the germline V gene (reference sequence). The V and J ends lost 3 bases and 5 bases respectively, with 16 bases between them. In DNA form, the CDR3 reads TGTGCCACCAGCAGGGCGGGCGTCGCTCATACTGAAGCTTTCTTT. Its translation is CATSRAGVAHTEAFF.

The V and J genes are TRBV27 and TRBJ1-5, with a possible D match to TRBD1 (5 bases). V was clipped by 2 bases and J by 3 bases, with 8 bases between them. The CDR3 is made up of 14 amino acids. Germline V gives CDR1 MNHEY, CDR2 SMNVEV (reference sequence). The CDR3 coding sequence is TGTGCCAGCAGTTTACAGGGCGACAATCAGCCCCAGCATTTT. This codes for CASSLQGDNQPQHF.